The 4 T cell receptor beta chains listed next were all sequenced from one sample in a study of cytomegalovirus exposure and HLA in healthy donors. The table came from immunoSEQ multiplex PCR; TCRdb's copy has only in-frame clones and leaves some out. The sample shows about 200,000 clones, around 83% of them seen only once. The sequenced sample consisted of PBMCs. All receptors derive from a woman in her 30s in good health and CMV-seropositive.

This chain links TRBV19 with TRBJ1-2, with 8 bases identical to TRBD1. The germline gives CDR1 LNHDA, CDR2 SQIVND (reference sequence). The J segment lost 1 base and the V segment lost 1 base, leaving 2 bases of the junction unmatched. There are 15 residues in the CDR3. This CDR3 is CASSIGTGFNYGYTF. The CDR3 coding sequence is TGTGCCAGTAGTATAGGGACAGGGTTTAACTATGGCTACACCTTC. Using reference TRBV19 and TRBJ1-2 for the parts outside the CDR3, the full variable domain is DGGITQSPKYLFRKEGQNVTLSCEQNLNHDAMYWYRQDPGQGLRLIYYSQIVNDFQKGDIAEGYSVSREKKESFPLTVTSAQKNPTAFYLCASSIGTGFNYGYTFGSGTRLTVV.

The chain couples TRBV28 to TRBJ2-2; 7 nucleotides align to TRBD2. V dropped 2 bases and J dropped 6; count of bases not matched to a gene: 9. The germline V gene encodes CDR1 MDHEN and CDR2 SYDVKM. The CDR3 is 16 amino acids. This CDR3 is CASSLMAGRGPGELFF. CDR3 DNA: TGTGCCAGCAGTTTAATGGCAGGGAGGGGACCCGGGGAGCTGTTTTTT.

CDR3 sequence (DNA): TGTGCCAGCACCAATGACAGGGGTTCCAACAATGAGCAGTTCTTC. This codes for CASTNDRGSNNEQFF. V is TRBV6-5 and J is TRBJ2-1, with 8 bases aligning to TRBD1. The CDR3 covers 15 residues. Germline V gene lookup returns CDR1 MNHEY and CDR2 SVGAGI. V was pared by 7 bases and J by 5 bases, with 10 bases of the junction left unmatched.

The chain joins TRBV29-1 to TRBJ1-5, with D unclear. The CDR3 covers 12 residues. Germline CDR1 SQVTM, CDR2 ANQGSEA. Trimming removed 6 bases at V and 4 bases at J, with 10 bases between. The CDR3 spells CSVYDGNQPQHF. The DNA of the CDR3 is TGCAGCGTATATGACGGGAATCAGCCCCAGCATTTT.